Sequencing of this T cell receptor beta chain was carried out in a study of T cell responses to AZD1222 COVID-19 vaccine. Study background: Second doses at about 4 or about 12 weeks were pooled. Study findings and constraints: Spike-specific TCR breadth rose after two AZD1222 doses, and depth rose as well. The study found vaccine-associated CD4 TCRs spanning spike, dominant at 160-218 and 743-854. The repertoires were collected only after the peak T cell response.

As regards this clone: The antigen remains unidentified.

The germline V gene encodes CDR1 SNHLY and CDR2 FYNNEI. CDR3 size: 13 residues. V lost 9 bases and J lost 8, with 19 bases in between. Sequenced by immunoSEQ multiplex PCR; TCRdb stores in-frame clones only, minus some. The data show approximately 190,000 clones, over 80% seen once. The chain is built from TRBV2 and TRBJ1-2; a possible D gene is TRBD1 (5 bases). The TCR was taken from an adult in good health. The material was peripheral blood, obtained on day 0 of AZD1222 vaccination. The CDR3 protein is CARSEGPLRGYTF. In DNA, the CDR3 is TGTGCCAGGAGCGAGGGGCCCCTGCGGGGCTACACCTTC.